A selection of T cell receptor beta chains follows, all from one sample in a study of T cells in localized non-small cell lung cancer. Repertoires were generated with immunoSEQ multiplex PCR, while TCRdb's copy carries only in-frame clones and drops some. The sample has 90,000 or so clones; approximately 90% are singletons. The input for sequencing was peripheral blood, taken before any cancer treatment. The receptors originated from a man aged 40 to 75 with stage I squamous cell lung carcinoma. CDR3s include the opening cysteine and the closing phenylalanine or tryptophan. D genes are given only for firm matches. Expanded clones are given a class, and other clones once, few, many or no size at all.

clone_size | j_call | v_call | d_call | cdr3_aa | cdr3_nt
. | TRBJ1-1 | TRBV9 | . | CASSVPSKRQLNTEAFF | TGTGCCAGCAGCGTCCCATCCAAGAGGCAGCTGAACACTGAAGCTTTCTTT
. | TRBJ1-1 | TRBV18 | TRBD1 | CASSPSGTGDTEAFF | TGTGCCAGCTCACCGTCCGGGACAGGGGACACTGAAGCTTTCTTT
few | TRBJ1-2 | TRBV5-6 | . | CASSRTSGRGGYTF | TGTGCCAGCAGCCGGACGTCAGGGCGCGGTGGCTACACCTTC
. | TRBJ1-1 | TRBV6-1 | . | CASTILSRADTEAFF | TGTGCCAGCACCATACTCTCTAGGGCGGACACTGAAGCTTTCTTT
. | TRBJ2-3 | TRBV6-6 | TRBD1 | CASSPRQGTADTQYF | TGTGCCAGCAGCCCGAGACAGGGGACGGCAGATACGCAGTATTTT
. | TRBJ1-2 | TRBV28 | TRBD1 | CASGGGQGIYGYTF | TGTGCCAGCGGGGGGGGACAGGGGATTTATGGCTACACCTTC
. | TRBJ1-5 | TRBV11-2 | TRBD1 | CASSSRTGGNQPQHF | TGTGCCAGCAGCTCCCGGACAGGGGGCAATCAGCCCCAGCATTTT
few | TRBJ2-1 | TRBV10-3 | . | CATERSNEQFF | TGTGCCACGGAAAGGTCCAATGAGCAGTTCTTC
. | TRBJ2-4 | TRBV13 | . | CASSPRGAKNIQYF | TGTGCCAGCAGCCCTAGAGGAGCCAAAAACATTCAGTACTTC
. | TRBJ2-5 | TRBV4-1 | TRBD2 | CASSLVGGKETQYF | TGCGCCAGCAGCCTCGTGGGGGGGAAAGAGACCCAGTACTTC
. | TRBJ2-1 | TRBV7-8 | . | CASSSLTGGGPYNEQFF | TGTGCCAGCAGCTCCCTGACAGGAGGGGGCCCCTACAATGAGCAGTTCTTC
. | TRBJ2-2 | TRBV4-1 | TRBD2 | CASSQYRRGAPPEELFF | TGCGCCAGCAGCCAATATAGGCGGGGGGCCCCACCGGAGGAGCTGTTTTTT
. | TRBJ2-1 | TRBV30 | . | CAWSVRGRAHEQFF | TGTGCCTGGAGTGTAAGGGGCAGGGCCCATGAGCAGTTCTTC
. | TRBJ1-1 | TRBV5-4 | . | CASSLRANTEAFF | TGTGCCAGCAGCTTGAGGGCGAACACTGAAGCTTTCTTT
once | TRBJ1-1 | TRBV25-1 | TRBD1 | CASSDDRGMNTEAFF | TGTGCCAGCAGTGATGACAGGGGCATGAACACTGAAGCTTTCTTT
. | TRBJ1-3 | TRBV28 | . | CASSGFYSKGNTIYF | TGTGCCAGCAGTGGTTTTTATTCTAAGGGAAACACCATATATTTT
. | TRBJ1-1 | TRBV19 | . | CASSWRENTEAFF | TGTGCCAGTAGTTGGAGGGAGAACACTGAAGCTTTCTTT
. | TRBJ2-6 | TRBV11-2 | TRBD1 | CASSSITGTGISGANVLTF | TGTGCCAGCAGCTCGATTACCGGGACAGGGATCTCTGGGGCCAACGTCCTGACTTTC
. | TRBJ2-7 | TRBV28 | . | CASTKPVPPYEQYF | TGTGCCAGCACCAAGCCCGTTCCCCCCTACGAGCAGTACTTC
few | TRBJ1-2 | TRBV7-9 | . | CASSLGLRNSPNYGYTF | TGTGCCAGCAGCTTAGGGTTAAGGAACAGTCCTAACTATGGCTACACCTTC
. | TRBJ2-2 | TRBV19 | TRBD1 | CASSPLSRSGTGGPGELFF | TGTGCCAGTAGTCCTCTTTCGCGGTCCGGGACAGGGGGTCCCGGGGAGCTGTTTTTT
. | TRBJ1-5 | TRBV7-8 | . | CASSSTLGESPQHF | TGTGCCAGCAGCTCAACTCTCGGTGAGTCGCCCCAGCATTTT
few | TRBJ1-2 | TRBV5-1 | . | CASSLALRGVNGYTF | TGCGCCAGCAGCTTGGCGCTTCGGGGGGTCAATGGCTACACCTTC
few | TRBJ1-1 | TRBV6-1 | TRBD1 | CASLDRALGNTEAFF | TGTGCCAGCTTGGACAGGGCCCTGGGGAACACTGAAGCTTTCTTT
. | TRBJ1-2 | TRBV7-9 | . | CASSSGQGGYTF | TGTGCCAGCAGCTCGGGACAAGGGGGCTACACCTTC
. | TRBJ2-2 | TRBV4-1 | . | CASSQDFGYVPGELFF | TGCGCCAGCAGCCAAGATTTTGGCTACGTTCCCGGGGAGCTGTTTTTT
. | TRBJ1-1 | TRBV5-6 | . | CASSLGQMNTEAFF | TGTGCCAGCAGCTTGGGACAGATGAACACTGAAGCTTTCTTT
. | TRBJ1-6 | TRBV4-2 | . | CASSQAVIPGDFDSPLHF | TGTGCCAGCAGCCAAGCTGTGATTCCAGGGGATTTCGATTCACCCCTCCACTTT
. | TRBJ2-3 | TRBV14 | . | CASSPISTDTQYF | TGTGCCAGCAGCCCGATCTCTACAGATACGCAGTATTTT
. | TRBJ1-6 | TRBV28 | . | CATCSGGAGDPYNSPLHF | TGTGCCACCTGCAGTGGGGGAGCAGGGGATCCCTATAATTCACCCCTCCACTTT
. | TRBJ2-1 | TRBV10-3 | TRBD1 | CASEGDRNNEQFF | TGTGCCTCCGAGGGGGACAGAAACAATGAGCAGTTCTTC
. | TRBJ2-1 | TRBV9 | TRBD1 | CASSAGQGFLSYNEQFF | TGTGCCAGCAGCGCGGGACAGGGGTTTCTTTCCTACAATGAGCAGTTCTTC